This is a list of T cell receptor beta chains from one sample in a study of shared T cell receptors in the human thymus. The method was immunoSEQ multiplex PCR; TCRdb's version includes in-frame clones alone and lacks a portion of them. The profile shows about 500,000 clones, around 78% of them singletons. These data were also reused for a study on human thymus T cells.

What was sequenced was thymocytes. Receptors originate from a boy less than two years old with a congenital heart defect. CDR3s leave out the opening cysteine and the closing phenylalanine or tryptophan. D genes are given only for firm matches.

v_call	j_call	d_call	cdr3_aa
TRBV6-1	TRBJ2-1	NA	ASRSGYHSYNEQF
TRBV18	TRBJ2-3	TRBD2	ASSLTAPGGPIDTQY
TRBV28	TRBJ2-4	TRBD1	ASSSRDRAKNIQY
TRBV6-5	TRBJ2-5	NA	ASSFDRTEGTTQY
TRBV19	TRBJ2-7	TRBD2	ASSTRPSGSRYEQY
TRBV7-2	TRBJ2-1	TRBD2	ASSLVMGRERSSYNEQF
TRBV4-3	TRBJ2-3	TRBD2	ASSQERGGDGQLWQY
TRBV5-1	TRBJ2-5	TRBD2	ASSRSGTTSKETQY
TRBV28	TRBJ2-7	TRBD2	ASSLRSSGSPPYEQY
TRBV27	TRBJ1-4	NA	ASSLSVAGGLNEKLF
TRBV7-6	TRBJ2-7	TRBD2	ASSRGLEWYEQY
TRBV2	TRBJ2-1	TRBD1	AGRDRGKSEQF
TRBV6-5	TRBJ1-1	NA	ASIQGGTEAF
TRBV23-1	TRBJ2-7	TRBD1	ASSQFPGQAVY
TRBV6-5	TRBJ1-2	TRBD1	ASSTDRARGYT
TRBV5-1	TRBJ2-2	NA	ASSAGGENTGELF
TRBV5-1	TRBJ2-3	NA	ASSRRGLETDTQY
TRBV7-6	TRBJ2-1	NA	AGTHLGGSYNEQF
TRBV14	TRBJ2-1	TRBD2	ASSQTQRGQYNEQF
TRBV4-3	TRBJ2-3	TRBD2	ASSQVRREWADTQY
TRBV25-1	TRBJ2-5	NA	ASSEVMGHQETQY
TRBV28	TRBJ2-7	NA	ASSCALANSSYEQY
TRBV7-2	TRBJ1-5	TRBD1	ASSSSGGTGNQPQH
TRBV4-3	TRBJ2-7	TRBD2	ASSQARAGGPVEQY
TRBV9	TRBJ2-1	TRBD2	ASSVESRLAGTNEQF
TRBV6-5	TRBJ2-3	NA	ASSYSRGTDTQY
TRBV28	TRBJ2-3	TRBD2	ASSLEELAGEWY
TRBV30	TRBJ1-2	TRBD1	AWSPGGYGYT
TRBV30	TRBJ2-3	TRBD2	AWSPPGGGATDTQY
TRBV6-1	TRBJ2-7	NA	ASSTRTTSVYEQY
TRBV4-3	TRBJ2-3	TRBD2	ASSQETGGYTQY
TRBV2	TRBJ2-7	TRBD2	ASSGTSGVSYEQY
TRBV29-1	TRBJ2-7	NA	SASGQASLEDYEQY
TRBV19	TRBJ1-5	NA	ASSIDGQVQRKPQH
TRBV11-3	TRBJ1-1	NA	ASSPPYVQALSLNTEAF
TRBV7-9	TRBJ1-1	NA	ASGRGENTEAF
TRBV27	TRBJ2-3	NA	ASSSTVANTDTQY
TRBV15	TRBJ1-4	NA	ATSPPRGEKLF
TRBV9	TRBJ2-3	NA	ASSAGDTQY
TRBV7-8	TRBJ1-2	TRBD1	ASSPRQGFYGYT
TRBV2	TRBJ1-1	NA	ASSVAGDTEAF
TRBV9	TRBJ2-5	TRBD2	ASSVIIAGDQETQY
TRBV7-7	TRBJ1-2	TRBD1	ASSLQGSGYT
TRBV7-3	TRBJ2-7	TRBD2	ASSLGLAGGITLSSYEQY
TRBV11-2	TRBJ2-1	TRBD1	ASSLVPPGQGHNEQF
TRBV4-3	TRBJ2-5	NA	ASSQGVGETQY
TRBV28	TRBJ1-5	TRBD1	ASILNRRDRGWEPQH
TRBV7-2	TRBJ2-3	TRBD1	ASSLVGTGLLTDTQY
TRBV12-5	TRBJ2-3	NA	ASGLAAAGPSTDTQY
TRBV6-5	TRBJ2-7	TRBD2	ASSYRWGGYEQY
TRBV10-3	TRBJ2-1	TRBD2	AIRFTGTSGLNEQF
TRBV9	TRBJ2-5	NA	ASSGGYETQY
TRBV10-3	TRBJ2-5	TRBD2	AISESTGGHQETQY
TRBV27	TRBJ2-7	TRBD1	ASSYRGQSSYEQY
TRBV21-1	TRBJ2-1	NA	ASAAHHGWEQF
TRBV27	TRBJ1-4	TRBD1	ASSLPSTGKIEKLF
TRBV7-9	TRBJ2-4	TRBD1	ASSLTGGADIQY
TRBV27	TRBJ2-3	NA	ASSLGGPHTQY
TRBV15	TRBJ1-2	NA	ATSRDPGARTYGYT
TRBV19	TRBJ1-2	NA	ASSMNRDGYT